The sequence of this TCR beta chain was determined in a study of monozygotic twins with inflammatory bowel disease. CDR1 is GTSNPN and CDR2 is SVGIG in the germline V gene (reference sequence). This CDR3 is built from 12 residues. A 2.5 ml blood sample was drawn per donor. Across eight separate reactions for each sample, cDNA was made. Two nested PCRs, approximately 16 and 10 cycles, amplified TCRalpha and TCRbeta cDNA. No DNA is given; TCRdb re-called the 5' RACE reads and lists each CDR3 protein once. The sample's table shows nearly 450,000 distinct CDR3 sequences. The chain has TRBV30 and TRBJ1-1; as DNA is missing, the TRBD1 call by TCRdb cannot be tested. This sequence was found in a human donor with ulcerative colitis or Crohn's disease, or a healthy co-twin of an affected twin (not recorded which). Sequenced input: blood. The CDR3 loop reads CAWAQGYTEAFF. Supplemented by reference TRBV30 and TRBJ1-1, the full variable domain reads SQTIHQWPATLVQPVGSPLSLECTVEGTSNPNLYWYRQAAGRGLQLLFYSVGIGQISSEVPQNLSASRPQDRQFILSSKKLLLSDSGFYLCAWAQGYTEAFFGQGTRLTVV.